A single sample gave rise to the 13 T cell receptor beta chains below, sequenced in a study of chemoradiotherapy in HPV16-positive cancers. Here immunoSEQ multiplex PCR was the method, and the copy in TCRdb shows in-frame clones only, minus some. The table has over 15,000 clones, about four fifths seen once; the top ten hold approximately 11%. This sample was gathered from a patient who underwent chemoradiotherapy. All receptors derive from a human donor with HPV-associated anogenital cancer.

The rearrangement uses TRBV9 and TRBJ2-7, with D perhaps matching TRBD1 or TRBD2 (5 bases each). V lost 2 bases to trimming and J lost 0 bases, with 6 bases between them. The CDR3 totals 13 residues. Germline V gene data show CDR1 as SGDLS and CDR2 as YYNGEE. CDR3 region: CASSVGVSYEQYF. CDR3 DNA: TGTGCCAGCAGCGTGGGGGTCTCCTACGAGCAGTACTTC.

The sample holds one count of this clone. V is TRBV7-6 and J is TRBJ1-2, with D possibly being TRBD1 (6 bases). V lost 10 bases and J 8 bases, leaving 17 bases between the germline ends. Per the germline V gene, CDR1 is SGHVS and CDR2 is FNYEAQ. The CDR3 is made up of 12 amino acids. CDR3 sequence reads: CATNPGGGGYTF. CDR3 nucleotides: TGTGCCACCAATCCCGGAGGGGGGGGCTACACCTTC.

The chain carries TRBV4-1 and TRBJ2-5; maybe TRBD2 (7 bases). CDR1 and CDR2 (germline): MGHRA, YSYEKL. This CDR3 has 16 amino acids. Trimming left V 0 bases short and J 4 bases short, with 15 bases between. CDR3 sequence: CASSQDPGGTVETQYF. CDR3 nucleotides: TGCGCCAGCAGCCAAGATCCGGGGGGCACGGTAGAGACCCAGTACTTC.

The chain couples TRBV7-2 to TRBJ2-2; 9 bases agree with TRBD1. CDR3 size: 16 residues. Looked up from germline, CDR1 is SGHTA and CDR2 is FQGNSA. V gave up 1 base and J gave up 4 bases; unmatched junction bases: 4. As DNA, the CDR3 is TGTGCCAGCAGCTTAGGAACGGACAGGGGCACCGGGGAGCTGTTTTTT. Translation: CASSLGTDRGTGELFF. Filled out from reference TRBV7-2 and TRBJ2-2, the complete variable domain reads GAGVSQSPSNKVTEKGKDVELRCDPISGHTALYWYRQSLGQGLEFLIYFQGNSAPDKSGLPSDRFSAERTGGSVSTLTIQRTQQEDSAVYLCASSLGTDRGTGELFFGEGSRLTVL.

This chain connects TRBV25-1 to TRBJ2-5, with TRBD2 matching 11 bases. Germline V gene data show CDR1 as MGHDK and CDR2 as SYGVNS. With V trimmed by 4 bases and J by 5 bases, 9 bases remained unmatched. There are 16 residues in the CDR3. CDR3 sequence reads: CASSARVAGGRETQYF. In DNA, the CDR3 is TGTGCCAGCAGTGCGCGGGTAGCGGGGGGGCGGGAGACCCAGTACTTC.

The chain employs TRBV4-1 and TRBJ2-3; possible D gene TRBD2, 5 bases. Germline V gene lookup returns CDR1 MGHRA and CDR2 YSYEKL. Trimming stripped 1 base from V and 3 bases from J, with 8 bases between. The CDR3 length is 14 residues. CDR3: CASSQVALTDTQYF. CDR3 in DNA: TGCGCCAGCAGCCAAGTAGCGCTGACAGATACGCAGTATTTT.

V and J are TRBV7-3 and TRBJ1-1; D is unclear. The germline CDR1 and CDR2 sequences are SGHTA and FQGTGA. V lost 2 bases and J lost 3, with 7 bases in between. The CDR3 runs to 13 residues. CDR3 nucleotide sequence: TGTGCCAGCAGCTTATATGGGGACACTGAAGCTTTCTTT. Translating it yields CASSLYGDTEAFF.

The rearrangement joins TRBV11-3 to TRBJ1-3; D may be TRBD1 (5 bases). The CDR3 is 16 amino acids. The germline V gene has CDR1 SGHNT and CDR2 YENEEA. The V and J ends lost 4 bases and 4 bases respectively, with 17 bases between them. CDR3 in amino acids: CASSSTGQGGGNTIYF. The CDR3 region has the DNA TGTGCCAGCAGCTCAACGGGGCAGGGAGGAGGAAACACCATATATTTT.

This clone appeared once. This chain joins TRBV28 and TRBJ2-2; 7 bases map to TRBD1. The CDR3 loop spans 15 amino acids. J lost 2 bases, V lost 8 bases, and 8 bases had no gene match. Germline-derived CDR1 and CDR2 are MDHEN and SYDVKM. The CDR3 DNA sequence: TGTGCCAGCCGTCGGGCAGGGGGAAACACCGGGGAGCTGTTTTTT. This gives the protein CASRRAGGNTGELFF.

This chain connects TRBV9 to TRBJ2-2; 7 bases are shared with TRBD1. This CDR3 comprises 15 residues. The V segment lost 1 base and the J segment 2 bases; nucleotides outside the gene matches: 2. Looked up from germline, CDR1 is SGDLS and CDR2 is YYNGEE. In nucleotides, the CDR3 is TGTGCCAGCAGCGTAAGGGGGCAAAACACCGGGGAGCTGTTTTTT. Translating it yields CASSVRGQNTGELFF.

This clone was found a few times. V and J are TRBV30 and TRBJ1-1; 8 bases agree with TRBD1. This CDR3 contains 14 residues. In germline, CDR1 is GTSNPN, CDR2 SVGIG (reference sequence). The J segment lost 1 base and the V segment lost 0 bases, leaving 1 base of the junction unmatched. The CDR3: CAWSVGTGNTEAFF. The CDR3 DNA sequence: TGTGCCTGGAGTGTCGGGACAGGGAACACTGAAGCTTTCTTT. The whole variable domain, remainder taken from reference TRBV30 and TRBJ1-1, is SQTIHQWPATLVQPVGSPLSLECTVEGTSNPNLYWYRQAAGRGLQLLFYSVGIGQISSEVPQNLSASRPQDRQFILSSKKLLLSDSGFYLCAWSVGTGNTEAFFGQGTRLTVV.

This chain connects TRBV2 to TRBJ2-2, with 7 bases lining up with TRBD1. V dropped 5 bases and J dropped 6; count of bases not matched to a gene: 3. The CDR3 loop spans 13 amino acids. Germline V gene data show CDR1 as SNHLY and CDR2 as FYNNEI. The CDR3 sequence is CASSLGTAGELFF. CDR3 DNA: TGTGCCAGCAGTCTAGGGACAGCCGGGGAGCTGTTTTTT.

This chain links TRBV18 with TRBJ2-3, with D possibly matching TRBD2 (5 bases). CDR3 length equals 15 residues. CDR1 and CDR2 from the germline V gene are KGHSH and LQKENI. The V and J ends lost 3 bases and 2 bases respectively, with 12 bases between them. DNA for the CDR3: TGTGCCAGCTCACCTTCCGCGGGCCTCACAGATACGCAGTATTTT. Its translation is CASSPSAGLTDTQYF.